Below are 32 T cell receptor beta chains sequenced from a single sample in a study of T cell repertoires in cytomegalovirus infection. TCRdb re-derived calls from the reads in MiXCR, one entry per CDR3 protein. Among 310,000 or so distinct CDR3 sequences listed, 15% to 20% were seen once. Input material: PBMCs. All receptors come from a human donor in good health (CMV status not recorded). Some clones in this sample may be carry-over from other donors' samples.

In its sample, this clonotype was seen many times. This sequence joins TRBV7-2 and TRBJ1-2, with D possibly matching TRBD1 (6 bases). Looked up from germline, CDR1 is SGHTA and CDR2 is FQGNSA. The CDR3 consists of 14 residues. V was pared by 4 bases and J by 2 bases, with 11 bases between. This CDR3 is CASSSDSVNYGYTF. CDR3 sequence (DNA): TGTGCCAGCAGCTCGGACAGTGTAAACTATGGCTACACCTTC.

CDR3 coding DNA: TGTGCCAGCAGTTTATTTAAAGGGTATGGAGGCAATCAGCCCCAGCATTTT. Residues: CASSLFKGYGGNQPQHF. The chain couples TRBV28 to TRBJ1-5; D uncertain. V was shortened by 1 base and J by 2 bases, with 15 bases between the two germline ends. CDR1 is MDHEN and CDR2 is SYDVKM in the germline V gene. The CDR3 runs to 17 residues. The entire variable domain, with the rest obtained from reference TRBV28 and TRBJ1-5, is as follows: DVKVTQSSRYLVKRTGEKVFLECVQDMDHENMFWYRQDPGLGLRLIYFSYDVKMKEKGDIPEGYSVSREKKERFSLILESASTNQTSMYLCASSLFKGYGGNQPQHFGDGTRLSIL.

This clonotype appeared many times. The chain carries TRBV7-2 and TRBJ2-2; 10 positions agree with TRBD2. V lost 5 bases and J lost 9; bases outside the gene matches: 9. Looked up from germline, CDR1 is SGHTA and CDR2 is FQGNSA. The CDR3 runs 15 residues. The DNA of the CDR3 is TGTGCCAGCAGCCTCAAGCGGGGGGGCGACAGGGAGCTGTTTTTT. Translation: CASSLKRGGDRELFF.

The chain joins TRBV12-3 or TRBV12-4 to TRBJ1-2; D remains unclear. V shed 3 bases and J shed 0 bases, with 11 bases lying between them. The length of the CDR3 is 15 residues. The CDR3 is CASSLLGPANYGYTF. The CDR3 region has the DNA TGTGCCAGCAGTTTGTTAGGGCCAGCTAACTATGGCTACACCTTC.

Concerning this clonotype itself: A junction boundary mismatches the germline segment, possibly from a read error. The CDR3 here is CASCCGGRSF. The CDR3 region has the DNA TGTGCCAGCTGCTGCGGTGGCAGATCCTTC. V is TRBV2 and J is TRBJ2-7; D not resolved. Germline loops: CDR1 SNHLY, CDR2 FYNNEI. The CDR3 extends over 10 amino acids.

V gene TRBV19 combines with J gene TRBJ2-7, with 8 nucleotides matching TRBD2. The CDR3 consists of 13 residues. Germline V lookup: CDR1 LNHDA, CDR2 SQIVND (reference sequence). V lost 6 bases to trimming and J lost 5 bases; unmatched junction nucleotides: 6. The CDR3 loop is CASRTAGDDEQYF. The CDR3 DNA is TGTGCCAGTAGGACAGCGGGGGATGACGAGCAGTACTTC.

This clonotype came up a few times. This chain uses TRBV7-2 with TRBJ2-7; no definite D call. CDR3 size: 14 residues. V was clipped by 2 bases and J by 3 bases, with 11 bases between them. In germline, CDR1 is SGHTA, CDR2 FQGNSA. The CDR3 is CASSLNVQNYEQYF. CDR3 in DNA: TGTGCCAGCAGCTTAAATGTTCAGAACTACGAGCAGTACTTC. Together with reference TRBV7-2 and TRBJ2-7, the CDR3 gives the full variable domain: GAGVSQSPSNKVTEKGKDVELRCDPISGHTALYWYRQSLGQGLEFLIYFQGNSAPDKSGLPSDRFSAERTGGSVSTLTIQRTQQEDSAVYLCASSLNVQNYEQYFGPGTRLTVT.

This clonotype was counted a few times. This chain joins TRBV18 and TRBJ2-5; D not resolved. Trimming removed 1 base at V and 5 bases at J, with 8 bases between. CDR3 length: 13 amino acids. Per germline, CDR1 KGHSH and CDR2 LQKENI. CDR3 protein: CASSPRPAETQYF. The CDR3 nucleotides are TGTGCCAGCTCACCACGTCCGGCGGAGACCCAGTACTTC.

This clonotype was counted between two and nine times. V is TRBV2 and J is TRBJ1-1, with D unclear. Germline CDR1 and CDR2: SNHLY and FYNNEI. V lost 2 bases and J 6 bases, leaving 7 bases between the germline ends. The CDR3 covers 12 residues. The CDR3 DNA is TGTGCCAGCAGTGAACCCGGGCCTGAAGCTTTCTTT. This gives the protein CASSEPGPEAFF.

This clonotype was picked up a small number of times. V gene TRBV2 combines with J gene TRBJ1-4, with 8 bases that match TRBD1. The V and J ends lost 6 bases and 8 bases, in that order; junction bases with no gene match: 14. The CDR3 consists of 16 residues. Per the germline V gene, CDR1 is SNHLY and CDR2 is FYNNEI. The CDR3 region is CASRSRDRFGSEKLFF. CDR3 nucleotides: TGTGCCAGCAGGTCCCGGGACAGGTTCGGGTCGGAAAAACTGTTTTTT.

The rearrangement uses TRBV19 and TRBJ2-7; 9 nucleotides match TRBD2. V lost 3 bases to trimming and J lost 3 bases; unmatched junction nucleotides: 3. CDR1 and CDR2 from the germline V gene are LNHDA and SQIVND (reference sequence). The CDR3 sequence is 14 residues long. The DNA of the CDR3 is TGTGCCAGTAGTATCCTAGCGGGAAACTACGAGCAGTACTTC. It yields the protein CASSILAGNYEQYF.

This clonotype was seen more than once but under ten times. This rearrangement joins TRBV5-6 to TRBJ2-7; D gene uncertain. This CDR3 comprises 13 residues. The V gene lost 4 bases and the J gene lost 2 bases, with 10 bases spanning the gap. Germline V gene sequence: CDR1 SGHDT, CDR2 YYEEEE. The CDR3 DNA is TGTGCCAGCAGCCGCGGCCAGGCCTACGAGCAGTACTTC. Translating it yields CASSRGQAYEQYF.

This clonotype came up many times. The chain couples TRBV28 to TRBJ1-5; D remains ambiguous. The CDR3 runs 14 residues. Germline loops: CDR1 MDHEN, CDR2 SYDVKM. Trimming stripped 6 bases from V and 2 bases from J, with 11 bases between. The CDR3 here is CASRGGNGNQPQHF. The CDR3 DNA follows: TGTGCCAGCAGGGGAGGGAATGGCAATCAGCCCCAGCATTTT.

This clonotype was seen a few times. The chain employs TRBV5-5 and TRBJ2-5; D may correspond to TRBD1 or TRBD2 (5 bases each). The CDR3 extends over 16 amino acids. V lost 2 bases and J lost 5, with 19 bases in between. In germline, CDR1 is SGHKS, CDR2 YYEKEE (reference sequence). For the CDR3, the DNA is TGTGCCAGCAGCTTTTCCCGGGACCTAGGGATGGAGACCCAGTACTTC. Protein: CASSFSRDLGMETQYF.

This clonotype was detected many times. V and J are TRBV7-2 and TRBJ2-5; D ambiguous. CDR1 is SGHTA and CDR2 is FQGNSA in the germline V gene. V was cut by 5 bases and J by 9 bases, with 10 bases left in between. This CDR3 region has 11 residues. CDR3 residues: CASSIYEAQYF. CDR3 DNA sequence: TGTGCCAGCAGCATCTACGAGGCCCAGTACTTC. The full variable domain, rest sourced from reference TRBV7-2 and TRBJ2-5, is GAGVSQSPSNKVTEKGKDVELRCDPISGHTALYWYRQSLGQGLEFLIYFQGNSAPDKSGLPSDRFSAERTGGSVSTLTIQRTQQEDSAVYLCASSIYEAQYFGPGTRLLVL.

There are many counts of this clonotype. V and J are TRBV7-2 and TRBJ1-1; D is unclear. The V end lost 1 base, the J end lost 5 bases, and 8 bases lay between the germline ends. The CDR3 consists of 13 residues. CDR1 and CDR2 (germline): SGHTA, FQGNSA. Here the CDR3 DNA reads TGTGCCAGCAGCTTAGTCAGAGAGACTGAAGCTTTCTTT. It encodes CASSLVRETEAFF.

V usage is TRBV20-1 and J usage is TRBJ2-7, with TRBD1 matching 10 bases. V shed 6 bases, J shed 6 bases, and the junction held 17 bases outside the gene matches. The CDR3 is 16 residues long. CDR1 DFQATT and CDR2 SNEGSKA come from the germline V gene (reference sequence). The CDR3: CSAERPGQGLLGEQYF. CDR3 DNA: TGCAGTGCCGAAAGGCCGGGACAGGGGTTATTGGGCGAGCAGTACTTC.

This clonotype was counted at least ten times. V is TRBV7-9 and J is TRBJ1-2; the D is unclear. This CDR3 is built from 11 residues. Germline V gene lookup returns CDR1 SEHNR and CDR2 FQNEAQ (reference sequence). V lost 4 bases and J lost 8, with 8 bases in between. CDR3: CASSSGGGYTF. CDR3 sequence (DNA): TGTGCCAGCAGCTCCGGAGGAGGCTACACCTTC. The full variable domain, with the rest looked up from reference TRBV7-9 and TRBJ1-2, is DTGVSQNPRHKITKRGQNVTFRCDPISEHNRLYWYRQTLGQGPEFLTYFQNEAQLEKSRLLSDRFSAERPKGSFSTLEIQRTEQGDSAMYLCASSSGGGYTFGSGTRLTVV.

The chain couples TRBV7-9 to TRBJ1-2; TRBD1 matches 8 bases. Germline CDR1 and CDR2: SEHNR and FQNEAQ (reference sequence). CDR3 length: 14 residues. The J segment lost 8 bases and the V segment lost 5 bases, leaving 10 bases of the junction unmatched. CDR3 in DNA: TGTGCCAGCAGCGCGGCTCAGGGGGCGTTGGGCTACACCTTC. Translated, it gives CASSAAQGALGYTF.

The chain couples TRBV5-1 to TRBJ2-5, with D possibly being TRBD2 (5 bases). From germline, CDR1 is SGHRS and CDR2 YFSETQ. Trimming took 0 bases from V and 5 from J, leaving 23 bases between them. This CDR3 is 18 amino acids long. CDR3 DNA sequence: TGCGCCAGCAGCTTGGCCGGTGAGGGCTTCCCGACTGCGGAGACCCAGTACTTC. Amino acids: CASSLAGEGFPTAETQYF. The variable domain in full, with the rest retrieved from reference TRBV5-1 and TRBJ2-5, is KAGVTQTPRYLIKTRGQQVTLSCSPISGHRSVSWYQQTPGQGLQFLFEYFSETQRNKGNFPGRFSGRQFSNSRSEMNVSTLELGDSALYLCASSLAGEGFPTAETQYFGPGTRLLVL.

The V and J genes are TRBV20-1 and TRBJ2-1; D call uncertain. V was shortened by 0 bases and J by 4 bases, with 7 bases between the two germline ends. Per germline, CDR1 DFQATT and CDR2 SNEGSKA (reference sequence). CDR3 size: 13 residues. CDR3 DNA: TGCAGTGCTAGAGATTGGCAATACAATGAGCAGTTCTTC. Translation gives CSARDWQYNEQFF.

This clonotype occurred many times. The chain employs TRBV7-2 and TRBJ2-2; TRBD2 matches 10 bases. This CDR3 has 14 residues. CDR1 and CDR2 from the germline V gene are SGHTA and FQGNSA. V lost 4 bases, J lost 6 bases, and 2 bases stayed unmatched. The CDR3 here is CASSSGLAPGELFF. The CDR3 coding sequence is TGTGCCAGCAGCTCGGGACTAGCGCCCGGGGAGCTGTTTTTT.

This rearrangement joins TRBV6-5 to TRBJ2-1, with TRBD1 matching 8 bases. Germline V CDR1 and CDR2: MNHEY, SVGAGI. V dropped 2 bases and J dropped 6; count of bases not matched to a gene: 9. The CDR3 length is 16 residues. The CDR3 region is CASSYGTAGGGNEQFF. Written as DNA, the CDR3 is TGTGCCAGCAGTTACGGTACGGCAGGGGGCGGCAATGAGCAGTTCTTC.

This clonotype was found many times. This sequence joins TRBV12-3 or TRBV12-4 and TRBJ1-2, with D possibly being TRBD1 (5 bases). The CDR3 has 12 amino acids. V was pared by 5 bases and J by 6 bases, with 10 bases between. CDR3 in DNA: TGTGCCAGCAGTGCCGCAGGGAATGGCTACACCTTC. Amino acids: CASSAAGNGYTF.

Details on this clonotype: One end of the junction fails to match germline, which may point to a read error. The chain carries TRBV5-1 and TRBJ1-6; D may be TRBD1 (6 bases). Germline V gene lookup returns CDR1 SGHRS and CDR2 YFSETQ. The CDR3 runs to 14 residues. CDR3 protein: CASRTEGGRSPLQF. The CDR3 bases are TGCGCCAGCCGTACGGAGGGGGGCCGCTCACCCCTCCAATTT.

This clonotype was counted a few times. The V and J genes are TRBV7-2 and TRBJ2-5; TRBD1 aligns across 7 bases. Germline CDR1 SGHTA, CDR2 FQGNSA. This CDR3 comprises 16 residues. Trimming at V came to 6 bases and at J to 5 bases, leaving 15 bases not matched to a gene. This CDR3 is CASRSLGTVNGETQYF. The CDR3 coding sequence is TGTGCCAGCAGATCCCTAGGGACAGTCAATGGGGAGACCCAGTACTTC.

This clonotype was recorded many times. This chain's CDR3 is CASSLDTRGTPLHF. The CDR3 coding sequence is TGTGCCAGCAGTTTAGACACCCGGGGGACACCCCTCCACTTT. This chain uses TRBV12-3 or TRBV12-4 with TRBJ1-6; tentative D call: TRBD1 (5 bases). Trimming took 1 base from V and 11 from J, leaving 12 bases between them. The CDR3 covers 14 residues.

Ten or more counts support this clonotype. The gene calls are TRBV6-2 or TRBV6-3 and TRBJ1-1; D might be TRBD1 (6 bases). The CDR3 length is 17 residues. Germline V gives CDR1 MNHEY, CDR2 SVGEGT. Trimming took 0 bases from V and 1 from J, leaving 15 bases between them. For the CDR3, the DNA is TGTGCCAGCAGTTACTCGACGGACAGTACTTGGAACACTGAAGCTTTCTTT. Its translation is CASSYSTDSTWNTEAFF.

The chain uses TRBV6-2 or TRBV6-3 and TRBJ2-7; D gene ambiguous. Trimming took off 7 bases at V and 3 bases at J, with 19 bases between the two ends. This CDR3 spans 15 amino acids. The V gene's germline CDR1 is MNHEY and CDR2 SVGEGT. DNA for the CDR3: TGTGCCAGCACCCATGGAGTAGCTTTGAGCTACGAGCAGTACTTC. Translating gives CASTHGVALSYEQYF.

This clonotype was observed many times. The CDR3 nucleotides read TGTGCCAGCAGCCCGACCGATAGGGGAACATACAATGAGCAGTTCTTC. This sequence encodes CASSPTDRGTYNEQFF. This chain connects TRBV4-2 to TRBJ2-1; D possibly corresponds to TRBD1 (5 bases). The CDR3 is 16 residues long. In germline, CDR1 is LGHNA, CDR2 YNFKEQ. Trimming pared 4 bases from V and 4 bases from J, leaving 17 bases between.

This CDR3 is CASSQGGTDINYGYTF. In DNA form, the CDR3 reads TGTGCCAGCAGCCAAGGCGGGACAGATATTAACTATGGCTACACCTTC. The V call is TRBV3-1, the J call TRBJ1-2; 7 bases match TRBD1. Germline-derived CDR1 and CDR2 are LGHDT and YNNKEL (reference sequence). The length of the CDR3 is 16 residues. The V and J ends lost 1 base and 1 base, in that order; junction bases with no gene match: 6.

This chain uses TRBV9 with TRBJ2-1; no firm D call. With 2 bases removed from V and 3 bases from J, the gap between germline ends came to 12 bases. The V gene's germline CDR1 is SGDLS and CDR2 YYNGEE. This CDR3 is built from 15 residues. The CDR3 nucleotides read TGTGCCAGCAGCGTTGGTGTGGCCAGCTACAATGAGCAGTTCTTC. Its translation is CASSVGVASYNEQFF. The whole variable domain, remainder taken from reference TRBV9 and TRBJ2-1, is DSGVTQTPKHLITATGQRVTLRCSPRSGDLSVYWYQQSLDQGLQFLIQYYNGEERAKGNILERFSAQQFPDLHSELNLSSLELGDSALYFCASSVGVASYNEQFFGPGTRLTVL.